Listed below are T cell receptor beta chains from one sample, sequenced in a study of T cell responses to AZD1222 COVID-19 vaccine. Measured with immunoSEQ multiplex PCR; TCRdb has only the in-frame clones, and not every one. The data hold 90,000 to 150,000 clones, with more than 75% observed a single time. The material was peripheral blood, obtained on day 0 of AZD1222 vaccination. The receptor set was obtained from an adult in good health. The CDR3 runs from the conserved cysteine through the conserved F or W. Fields, in order: D gene, clone size, J gene, V gene, CDR3 DNA, CDR3 protein. D genes are given only for firm matches. Some rows mark clone size as missing; the rest say once, few, many or name a class of expanded clone.

TRBD1 - TRBJ1-3 TRBV5-6 TGTGCCAGCAGCTTGGGGGGACAGGGGAACACCATATATTTT CASSLGGQGNTIYF
TRBD1 once TRBJ2-7 TRBV19 TGTGCCAGTAGTATCCCGACAGGGGGCGGCTACGAGCAGTACTTC CASSIPTGGGYEQYF
- - TRBJ1-4 TRBV19 TGTGCCAGTGGACCTGGTGGAGGACATTCAACTAATGAAAAACTGTTTTTT CASGPGGGHSTNEKLFF
- - TRBJ2-1 TRBV10-3 TGTGCCATCAGTGAGTCAATAGGGCAGATCAATGAGCAGTTCTTC CAISESIGQINEQFF
- - TRBJ1-5 TRBV10-2 TGCGCCAGCAGTGAATCTCAGGGTGGGAGCAATCAGCCCCAGCATTTT CASSESQGGSNQPQHF
- - TRBJ2-5 TRBV5-4 TGTGCCAGCAGCTTGGATCAAGAGACCCAGTACTTC CASSLDQETQYF
TRBD2 once TRBJ2-5 TRBV3-1/TRBV3-2 TGTGCCAGCAGCCAGGGCCTCGTAGCGGGGGCCCGAGGAGAGACCCAGTACTTC CASSQGLVAGARGETQYF
- - TRBJ1-5 TRBV5-8 TGTGCCAGCAGCTACAGCCGTCAGCCCCAGCATTTT CASSYSRQPQHF
- - TRBJ2-3 TRBV7-2 TGTGCCAGCAGCTTAGCGGGGGGGGCCGTAACAGATACGCAGTATTTT CASSLAGGAVTDTQYF
- - TRBJ1-2 TRBV10-2 TGCGCCAGCAGTGAGTCTGGGCCCGGTGGCTACACCTTC CASSESGPGGYTF
- - TRBJ2-3 TRBV7-2 TGTGCCAGCAGCCGTAGCACAGATACGCAGTATTTT CASSRSTDTQYF
TRBD2 - TRBJ2-5 TRBV7-9 TGTGCCAGCAGCCCCAGCGGGGGCGGGGAGACCCAGTACTTC CASSPSGGGETQYF
TRBD1 - TRBJ1-1 TRBV6-2/TRBV6-3 TGTGCCAGCAGCCCTCGAACAGGGGGCATCACTGAAGCTTTCTTT CASSPRTGGITEAFF
- - TRBJ2-7 TRBV5-4 TGTGCCAGCAGTCGACAGGACAGATCTAAGGACGAGCAGTACTTC CASSRQDRSKDEQYF
TRBD1 once TRBJ2-5 TRBV3-1/TRBV3-2 TGTGCCAGCAGCCGGCCGGGACAGCCCGACCAAGAGACCCAGTACTTC CASSRPGQPDQETQYF
TRBD1 - TRBJ2-2 TRBV7-6 TGTGCCAGCAGCCTGAACAGGGGCCACACCGGGGAGCTGTTTTTT CASSLNRGHTGELFF
TRBD1 - TRBJ1-2 TRBV19 TGTGCCAGTGGACCCCTTCTGCGGGACAGGGAACATGGCTACACCTTC CASGPLLRDREHGYTF
- - TRBJ1-1 TRBV29-1 TGCAGCGTTGAGCGACGGATGAACACTGAAGCTTTCTTT CSVERRMNTEAFF
- - TRBJ1-6 TRBV6-2/TRBV6-3 TGTGCCAGCAGTTACCCCGAGCCCCGGGACCCGAGGAAAAATTCACCCCTCCACTTT CASSYPEPRDPRKNSPLHF
- - TRBJ1-4 TRBV19 TGTGCCAGTAGTATCGCGGGTGAAAAACTGTTTTTT CASSIAGEKLFF
- few TRBJ1-1 TRBV6-5 TGTGCCAGCAGTTACTCGCAGAGTCCGGCTTACACTGAAGCTTTCTTT CASSYSQSPAYTEAFF
- - TRBJ2-7 TRBV4-1 TGCGCCAGCAGCCCCGGACCCGACTCCTACGAGCAGTACTTC CASSPGPDSYEQYF
- - TRBJ1-5 TRBV18 TGTGCCAGCTCACCAGGGGTCGATCAGCCCCAGCATTTT CASSPGVDQPQHF
TRBD1 - TRBJ2-7 TRBV18 TGTGCCAGCTCACCCCGCGAGGGGACAGGGGGTTCCGAGCAGTACTTC CASSPREGTGGSEQYF
TRBD2 - TRBJ2-1 TRBV27 TGTGCCAGCAGCCTTACTAGCGGGCCCTACAATGAGCAGTTCTTC CASSLTSGPYNEQFF
TRBD1 - TRBJ2-5 TRBV7-9 TGTGCCAGCACTACCGGGACAGGTCCGGAGACCCAGTACTTC CASTTGTGPETQYF
TRBD2 - TRBJ2-5 TRBV13 TGTGCCAGCAGCTTAGCTAGCGGGGGGTCCAATACCCAGTACTTC CASSLASGGSNTQYF
- - TRBJ1-3 TRBV7-9 TGTGCCAGCAGCTTAGGGTCGAGACTTAGTGGAAACACCATATATTTT CASSLGSRLSGNTIYF
- - TRBJ1-3 TRBV6-5 TGTGCCAGCAGGAGAGAATTCTCTGGAAACACCATATATTTT CASRREFSGNTIYF
- - TRBJ1-1 TRBV29-1 TGCAGCGTAGAGGGGGGGGCGCGGTGGATCACTGAAGCTTTCTTT CSVEGGARWITEAFF
TRBD1 - TRBJ1-6 TRBV27 TGTGCCAGCAGTTTCGGGCAGGGGGTTACACCCCTCCACTTT CASSFGQGVTPLHF
- - TRBJ1-6 TRBV6-2/TRBV6-3 TGTGCCAGCAGTTACTCCGTAGGCGGTTCACCCCTCCACTTT CASSYSVGGSPLHF
- - TRBJ2-7 TRBV27 TGTGCCAGCAGTTCCCTGGGGTCCGCCTACGAGCAGTACTTC CASSSLGSAYEQYF
TRBD2 - TRBJ2-7 TRBV4-3 TGCGCCAGCAGCCAAGATGGGGGGACTAGCGGGAACGAGCAGTACTTC CASSQDGGTSGNEQYF
- once TRBJ2-7 TRBV5-8 TGTGCCAGCAGCTTGGCTTTTTGGGACGGCGGCTACGAGCAGTACTTC CASSLAFWDGGYEQYF
- - TRBJ1-1 TRBV7-2 TGTGCCAGCAGCTTAGACAGGGTTGGGAACACTGAAGCTTTCTTT CASSLDRVGNTEAFF
TRBD1 few TRBJ1-4 TRBV5-4 TGTGCCAGCAGCTTTAGAACCGGGACAGATGAAAAACTGTTTTTT CASSFRTGTDEKLFF
TRBD1 few TRBJ2-7 TRBV13 TGTGCCAGCAGCCATGGGACAGTCTACGAGCAGTACTTC CASSHGTVYEQYF
TRBD1 - TRBJ1-5 TRBV25-1 TGTGCCAGCGCAGGGGGGGGTTACAATCAGCCCCAGCATTTT CASAGGGYNQPQHF
- - TRBJ2-5 TRBV4-1 TGCGCCAGCAGCCAAGCGTGGGGGGTAGAGACCCAGTACTTC CASSQAWGVETQYF
- - TRBJ1-3 TRBV19 TGTGCCAGTAGTTACGGAAGCTCTGGAAACACCATATATTTT CASSYGSSGNTIYF
- - TRBJ1-2 TRBV12-2 TGTGCAAGTCGCTTAGATGGGGACAGGGGGTCGACCTCCAGTGGCTACACCTTC CASRLDGDRGSTSSGYTF
- few TRBJ1-4 TRBV4-1 TGCGCCAGCAGCCAAGAGGCCAGAGCTAATGAAAAACTGTTTTTT CASSQEARANEKLFF
- - TRBJ1-2 TRBV5-1 TGCGCCAGCAGCTTGGCGGGACTAAGTGGCTACACCTTC CASSLAGLSGYTF